Each of the 4 T cell receptor beta chains below was sequenced from the same sample in a study of cytomegalovirus exposure and HLA in healthy donors. This PCR relied on a set of 60 Vbeta primers and 13 Jbeta primers. Produced via immunoSEQ multiplex PCR; TCRdb's table is partial and in-frame only. This table holds tens of thousands of clones, around 73% found once. Sample: PBMCs. These receptors all stem from a man between 50 and 59 years old in good health and CMV-seronegative.

The chain couples TRBV7-8 to TRBJ2-5; D call uncertain. Trimming took off 5 bases at V and 2 bases at J, with 12 bases between the two ends. Germline V lookup: CDR1 SGHVS, CDR2 FQNEAQ. The CDR3 extends over 14 amino acids. Here the CDR3 DNA reads TGTGCCAGCAGCCCCTCGGCTAGGCAAGAGACCCAGTACTTC. It encodes CASSPSARQETQYF.

The CDR3 here is CASSLPRQGADGELFF. Written as DNA, the CDR3 is TGTGCCAGCAGCCTTCCCCGACAGGGGGCTGACGGGGAGCTGTTTTTT. The chain combines TRBV7-9 with TRBJ2-2; the match to TRBD1 covers 10 bases. Germline V gene lookup returns CDR1 SEHNR and CDR2 FQNEAQ (reference sequence). Trimming removed 5 bases from V and 7 bases from J; junction bases left unmatched: 10. CDR3 length equals 16 residues.

This clone has only a few counts. The rearrangement uses TRBV5-4 and TRBJ2-7, with D maybe TRBD1 (6 bases). V was trimmed by 4 bases and J by 2 bases, leaving 13 bases between them. Looked up from germline, CDR1 is SGHNT and CDR2 is YYREEE (reference sequence). CDR3 length equals 14 residues. In nucleotides, the CDR3 is TGTGCCAGCAGCCAAACCCAGGGGACCTACGAGCAGTACTTC. As protein: CASSQTQGTYEQYF.

This chain joins TRBV5-1 and TRBJ1-1; 7 nucleotides match TRBD1. The V segment lost 4 bases and the J segment 6 bases; nucleotides outside the gene matches: 12. CDR3 size: 15 residues. CDR1 is SGHRS, CDR2 YFSETQ, per germline. CDR3 loop: CASSPGTALYPEAFF. CDR3 coding DNA: TGCGCCAGCAGCCCCGGGACAGCTCTCTATCCTGAAGCTTTCTTT.